The present TCR beta chain was sequenced within a study of shared clonotypes between healthy human individuals. Selected positively for CCR7 and CD45RO-negative, naive CD8 cells excluded terminally differentiated effector memory CD45RA+ cells. Produced via immunoSEQ multiplex PCR; TCRdb's table is partial and in-frame only. The table has around 2,000,000 clones, about 92% seen once. This clone was seen just once. Its antigen is currently unknown. The identical CDR3 is also encoded by other nucleotide sequences in the sample. The CDR3 spans 15 residues. Germline V CDR1 and CDR2: SGHAT, FQNNGV. Unmatched junction bases numbered 2, after V lost 1 base and J lost 1 base. Findings and caveats of the study: Estimated clonotype richness was generally higher in naive than memory subsets. Limitation of the genetic and exposure-history diversity represented came from the few donors.

The chain links TRBV11-2 to TRBJ2-3, with 7 positions matching TRBD2. This clonotype was sampled from a man in his late teens or twenties in good health. Some clones in this sample may be carry-over from other donors' samples. The sample was naive CD8+ T cells from PBMCs. CDR3 coding DNA: TGTGCCAGCAGCTTAGTCCTAGCGGGCACAGATACGCAGTATTTT. Amino acid sequence: CASSLVLAGTDTQYF. The full variable domain, completed using reference TRBV11-2 and TRBJ2-3, is EAGVAQSPRYKIIEKRQSVAFWCNPISGHATLYWYQQILGQGPKLLIQFQNNGVVDDSQLPKDRFSAERLKGVDSTLKIQPAKLEDSAVYLCASSLVLAGTDTQYFGPGTRLTVL.